This T cell receptor beta chain originates from a study of T cell responses to AZD1222 COVID-19 vaccine. Study results and caveats: Scientists sampled the repertoires only once the peak T cell response had passed. Per reports, nearly half of all spike-specific TCRs target regions that are unmutated in variants.

Measured with immunoSEQ multiplex PCR; TCRdb has only the in-frame clones, and not every one. The sample holds some 190,000 clones, 92% seen once. As for this clone: The antigen is unknown.

The TCR sequence derives from an adult who received the AZD1222 COVID-19 vaccine. The input for sequencing was peripheral blood, taken 28 days after the second AZD1222 dose.

The CDR3 reads CASSLDRRAPEAFF. The CDR3 coding sequence is TGTGCCAGCAGCTTGGACAGACGGGCACCTGAAGCTTTCTTT. The chain carries TRBV5-4 and TRBJ1-1; D is undetermined. V was pared by 0 bases and J by 6 bases, with 12 bases between. The CDR3 is made up of 14 amino acids. The germline CDR1 and CDR2 sequences are SGHNT and YYREEE (reference sequence).